This T cell receptor beta chain was captured by sequencing in a study of OX40 agonist ivuxolimab in advanced cancers. Some background on the complete study: Ivuxolimab, which targeted the costimulatory receptor OX40 (CD134), was an agonistic, fully human IgG2 monoclonal antibody. Prior anti-PD-1, anti-PD-L1 or anti-CTLA-4 therapy was permitted, and checkpoint inhibitors had been received by more than 35% of dose-escalation patients. The paper describes the monotherapy dose-escalation part (N of about 47 patients) of the phase I trial of ivuxolimab. Intravenous ivuxolimab was administered to patients every 2 weeks at six dose levels: 0.01, 0.1, 0.3, 1.5, 3 and 10 mg/kg. Partial responses occurred in three dose-escalation patients: two with cutaneous melanoma and one with hepatocellular carcinoma. Of the 50 to 55 dose-escalation patients, hepatocellular carcinoma was present in about 20, melanoma in around 15, renal cell carcinoma in 9 and head and neck cancer in 9. The purpose of peripheral TCRbeta sequencing was to test whether ivuxolimab changed TCR sequence diversity and led to clonal T-cell expansion. In the dose-escalation cohort, 82.7% of patients were male, and the mean age was roughly 60 years, with a range of about 20 to 90. Here is what the overall study found, with its caveats: After ivuxolimab, more expanded clones were found on average in CD8+ T cells than in CD4+ T cells. The antigen specificity of the clonally expanded peripheral T cells was not determined. Low levels of normalized T-cell clonal expansion were also seen in some patients who did not respond. At doses of 0.1 to 3.0 mg/kg, clonal expansion of both CD4+ and CD8+ blood T cells was observed from baseline to week 6. In the 0.1-3.0 mg/kg groups, partial responders were among the patients with the lowest normalized peripheral clonal expansion, particularly in CD8+ T cells.

With respect to this clone: Its binding antigen is unknown. Base qualities were left out, and no much larger clone turns up one base away.

To sequence the TCRbeta CDR3 region, genomic DNA was isolated from the sorted cells. TCRbeta CDR3 regions were sequenced using the immunoSEQ Assay. TCRdb holds this immuneACCESS table with in-frame rearrangements only. Some clones are missing; in checked studies, unresolved V genes explain under half, and the rest has no known cause. The sample table records 60,000 to 85,000 clones; 85% to 95% of these occur just once. 20% of the sample is in the top ten clones. Taken from cysteine to phenylalanine, the CDR3 has 15 residues. The sequence is cut down to CDR3 DNA, 45 bases in frame from base 1. V has 3 bases trimmed and J has 8 bases trimmed; junction bases matching no gene number 10. CDR1 and CDR2, per the germline V gene (reference sequence), are SEHNR and FQNEAQ. Patients with a history of autoimmune disease or receiving systemic immunosuppression were excluded from the trial. In every dose cohort, peripheral blood was drawn for TCR sequencing at baseline, cycle 4 day 1, and cycle 7 day 1. Samples were obtained from an open-label, multicenter, first-in-human phase I dose-escalation trial of ivuxolimab. The trial enrolled adults with locally advanced or metastatic head and neck squamous cell, hepatocellular, melanoma or renal cell carcinoma. CD4+ and CD8+ T cells were sorted separately from peripheral blood before TCR sequencing.

The receptor's source is an adult with an advanced solid tumor such as melanoma, head and neck, liver or kidney cancer. The starting material was CD4+ or CD8+ T cells sorted from blood, obtained in a trial of the OX40 agonist ivuxolimab. Recombination connected TRBV7-9 to TRBJ2-1; 7 of the junction bases match TRBD2. CDR3 sequence: CASSFNGRFGYEQFF. The sequenced DNA is TGTGCCAGCAGCTTCAACGGGAGGTTCGGGTATGAGCAGTTCTTC.